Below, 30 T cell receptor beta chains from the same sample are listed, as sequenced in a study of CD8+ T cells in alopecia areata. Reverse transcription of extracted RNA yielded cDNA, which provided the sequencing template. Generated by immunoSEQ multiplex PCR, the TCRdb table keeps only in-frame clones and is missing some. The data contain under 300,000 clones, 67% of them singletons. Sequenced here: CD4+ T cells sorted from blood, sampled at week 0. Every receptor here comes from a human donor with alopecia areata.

CDR3 coding DNA: TGTGCCAGCAGTTTAACGACAGGGGGCAGGAATTCACCCCTCCACTTT. This encodes CASSLTTGGRNSPLHF. V and J are TRBV27 and TRBJ1-6, with 10 bases identical to TRBD1. Germline trimming cut 2 bases from V and 7 bases from J; bases unmatched to any gene: 5. Germline assignment: CDR1 MNHEY and CDR2 SMNVEV (reference sequence). The CDR3 is made up of 16 amino acids.

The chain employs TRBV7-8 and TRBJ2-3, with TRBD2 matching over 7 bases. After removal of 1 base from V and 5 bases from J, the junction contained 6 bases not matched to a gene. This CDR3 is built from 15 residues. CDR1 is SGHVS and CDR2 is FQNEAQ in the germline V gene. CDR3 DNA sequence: TGTGCCAGCAGCTTAGGGACTAGTGTTGGAGATACGCAGTATTTT. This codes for CASSLGTSVGDTQYF. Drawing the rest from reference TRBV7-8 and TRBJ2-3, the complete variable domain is GAGVSQSPRYKVAKRGQDVALRCDPISGHVSLFWYQQALGQGPEFLTYFQNEAQLDKSGLPSDRFFAERPEGSVSTLKIQRTQQEDSAVYLCASSLGTSVGDTQYFGPGTRLTVL.

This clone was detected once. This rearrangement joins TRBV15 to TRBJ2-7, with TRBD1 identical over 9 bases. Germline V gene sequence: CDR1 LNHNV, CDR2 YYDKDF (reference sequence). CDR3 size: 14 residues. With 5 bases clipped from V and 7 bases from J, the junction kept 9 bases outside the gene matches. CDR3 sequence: CATSLGTGSWEQYF. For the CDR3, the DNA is TGTGCCACCAGCTTAGGGACAGGGTCTTGGGAGCAGTACTTC.

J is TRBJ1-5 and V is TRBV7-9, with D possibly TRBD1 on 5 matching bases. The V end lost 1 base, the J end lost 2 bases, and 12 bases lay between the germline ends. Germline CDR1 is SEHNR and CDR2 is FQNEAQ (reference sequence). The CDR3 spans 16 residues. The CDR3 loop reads CASSLVGGAGNQPQHF. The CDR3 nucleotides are TGTGCCAGCAGCTTAGTAGGTGGGGCGGGCAATCAGCCCCAGCATTTT.

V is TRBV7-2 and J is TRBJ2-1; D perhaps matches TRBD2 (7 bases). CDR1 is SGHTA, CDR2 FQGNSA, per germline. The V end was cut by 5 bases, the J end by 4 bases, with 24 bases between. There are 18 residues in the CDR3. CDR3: CASSPSYSGGPTYNEQFF. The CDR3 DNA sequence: TGTGCCAGCAGCCCCTCATACTCCGGGGGGCCTACATACAATGAGCAGTTCTTC.

The CDR3 is CASSSDRNTEAFF. CDR3 DNA: TGTGCCAGCAGCTCCGACAGGAACACTGAAGCTTTCTTT. This chain connects TRBV11-2 to TRBJ1-1; weak D call: TRBD1 (5 bases). Germline V gives CDR1 SGHAT, CDR2 FQNNGV. V was trimmed by 4 bases and J by 1 base, leaving 7 bases between them. The CDR3 is made up of 13 amino acids.

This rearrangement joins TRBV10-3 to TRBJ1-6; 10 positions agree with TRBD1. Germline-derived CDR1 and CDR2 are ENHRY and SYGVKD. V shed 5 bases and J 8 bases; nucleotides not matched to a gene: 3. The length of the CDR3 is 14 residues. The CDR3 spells CAISPGQGHSPLHF. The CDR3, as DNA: TGTGCCATCAGTCCGGGACAGGGGCATTCACCCCTCCACTTT.

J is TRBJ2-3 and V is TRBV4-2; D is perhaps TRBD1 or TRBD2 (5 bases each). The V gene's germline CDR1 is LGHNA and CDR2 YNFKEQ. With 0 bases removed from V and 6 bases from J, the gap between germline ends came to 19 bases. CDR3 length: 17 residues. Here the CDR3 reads CASSQDGGYTQIDTQYF. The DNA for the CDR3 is TGTGCCAGCAGCCAAGATGGGGGATACACACAAATCGATACGCAGTATTTT.

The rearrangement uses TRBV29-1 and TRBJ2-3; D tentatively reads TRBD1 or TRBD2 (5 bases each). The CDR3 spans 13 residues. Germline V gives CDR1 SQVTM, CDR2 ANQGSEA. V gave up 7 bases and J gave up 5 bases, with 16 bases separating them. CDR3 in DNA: TGCAGCGCCCGCAGGGACGGTGAAGATACGCAGTATTTT. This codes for CSARRDGEDTQYF.

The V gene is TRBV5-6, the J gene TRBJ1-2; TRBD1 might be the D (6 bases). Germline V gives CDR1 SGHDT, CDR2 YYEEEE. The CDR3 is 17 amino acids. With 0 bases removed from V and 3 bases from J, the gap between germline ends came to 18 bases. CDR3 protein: CASSLASQGTRDYGYTF. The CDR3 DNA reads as TGTGCCAGCAGCTTGGCTTCCCAGGGGACTCGTGACTATGGCTACACCTTC.

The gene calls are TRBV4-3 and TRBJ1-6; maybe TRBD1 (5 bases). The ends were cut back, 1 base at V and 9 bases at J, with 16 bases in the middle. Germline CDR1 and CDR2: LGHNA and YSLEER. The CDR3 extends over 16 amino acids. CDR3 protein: CASSQGQGRSGSPLHF. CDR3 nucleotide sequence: TGCGCCAGCAGCCAAGGGCAGGGCCGAAGTGGTTCACCCCTCCACTTT.

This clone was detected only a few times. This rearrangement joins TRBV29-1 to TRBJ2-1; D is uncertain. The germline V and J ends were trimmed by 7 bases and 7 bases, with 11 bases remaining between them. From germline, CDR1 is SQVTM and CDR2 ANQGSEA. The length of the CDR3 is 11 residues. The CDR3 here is CSGGVGNEQFF. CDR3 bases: TGCAGCGGTGGTGTCGGGAATGAGCAGTTCTTC.

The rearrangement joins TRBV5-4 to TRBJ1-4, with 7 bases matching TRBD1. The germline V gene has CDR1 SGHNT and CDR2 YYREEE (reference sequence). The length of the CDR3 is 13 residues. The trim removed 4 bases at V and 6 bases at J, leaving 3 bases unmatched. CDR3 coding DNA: TGTGCCAGCAGCCCCGGGACAGATGAAAAACTGTTTTTT. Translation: CASSPGTDEKLFF.

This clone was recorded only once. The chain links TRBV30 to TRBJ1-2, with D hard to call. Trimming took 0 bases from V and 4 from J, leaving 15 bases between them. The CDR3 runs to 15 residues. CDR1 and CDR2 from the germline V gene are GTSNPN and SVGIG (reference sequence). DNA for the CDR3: TGTGCCTGGAGTGTAGACCTTAGAGGGTCCTATGGCTACACCTTC. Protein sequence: CAWSVDLRGSYGYTF.

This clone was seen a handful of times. The CDR3 region has the DNA TGTGCCAGCACCAGGACAGGGGGACTGAGTTCACCCCTCCACTTT. This sequence encodes CASTRTGGLSSPLHF. The rearrangement joins TRBV6-5 to TRBJ1-6; 10 bases agree with TRBD1. Germline V CDR1 and CDR2: MNHEY, SVGAGI. Trimming removed 7 bases from V and 9 bases from J; junction bases left unmatched: 9. This CDR3 spans 15 amino acids.

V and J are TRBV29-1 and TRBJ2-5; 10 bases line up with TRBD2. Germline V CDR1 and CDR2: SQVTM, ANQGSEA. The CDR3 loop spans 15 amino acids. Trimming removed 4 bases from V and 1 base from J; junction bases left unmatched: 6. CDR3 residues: CSVGASGGTQETQYF. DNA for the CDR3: TGCAGCGTTGGCGCTAGCGGGGGAACCCAAGAGACCCAGTACTTC.

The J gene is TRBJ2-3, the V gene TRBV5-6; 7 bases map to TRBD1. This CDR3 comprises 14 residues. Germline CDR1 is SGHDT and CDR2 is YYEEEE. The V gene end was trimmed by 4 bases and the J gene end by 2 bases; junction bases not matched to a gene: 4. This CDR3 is CASSMGQTTDTQYF. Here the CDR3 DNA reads TGTGCCAGCAGCATGGGACAGACCACAGATACGCAGTATTTT.

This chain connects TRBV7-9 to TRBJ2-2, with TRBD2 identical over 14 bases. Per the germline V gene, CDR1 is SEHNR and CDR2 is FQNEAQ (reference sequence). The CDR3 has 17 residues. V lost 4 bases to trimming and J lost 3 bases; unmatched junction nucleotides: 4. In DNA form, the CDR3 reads TGTGCCAGCAGCTCGGGACTAGCGGGGGCCTACACCGGGGAGCTGTTTTTT. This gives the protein CASSSGLAGAYTGELFF.

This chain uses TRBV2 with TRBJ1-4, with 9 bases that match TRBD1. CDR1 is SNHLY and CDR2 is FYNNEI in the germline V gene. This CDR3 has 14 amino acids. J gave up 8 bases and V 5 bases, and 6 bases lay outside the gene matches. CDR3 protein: CASSSGTGREKLFF. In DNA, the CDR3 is TGTGCCAGCAGTTCCGGGACAGGGAGAGAAAAACTGTTTTTT.

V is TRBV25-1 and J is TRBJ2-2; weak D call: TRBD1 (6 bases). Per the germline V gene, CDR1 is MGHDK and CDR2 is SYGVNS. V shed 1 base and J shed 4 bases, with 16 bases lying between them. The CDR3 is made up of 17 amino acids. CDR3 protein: CASSELPRGLGTGELFF. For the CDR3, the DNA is TGTGCCAGCAGTGAATTGCCCAGGGGTCTCGGCACCGGGGAGCTGTTTTTT.

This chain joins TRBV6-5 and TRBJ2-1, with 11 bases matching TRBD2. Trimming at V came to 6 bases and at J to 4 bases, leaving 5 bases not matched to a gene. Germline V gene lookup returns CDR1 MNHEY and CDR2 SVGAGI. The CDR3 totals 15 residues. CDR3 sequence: CASSLLAGAYNEQFF. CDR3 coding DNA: TGTGCCAGCAGCCTACTAGCGGGGGCGTACAATGAGCAGTTCTTC.

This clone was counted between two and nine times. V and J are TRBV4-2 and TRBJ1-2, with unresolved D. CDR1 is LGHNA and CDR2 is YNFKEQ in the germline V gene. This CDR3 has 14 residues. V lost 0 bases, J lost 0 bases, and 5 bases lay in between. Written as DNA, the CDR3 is TGTGCCAGCAGCCAAGAAACAGCTAACTATGGCTACACCTTC. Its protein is CASSQETANYGYTF.

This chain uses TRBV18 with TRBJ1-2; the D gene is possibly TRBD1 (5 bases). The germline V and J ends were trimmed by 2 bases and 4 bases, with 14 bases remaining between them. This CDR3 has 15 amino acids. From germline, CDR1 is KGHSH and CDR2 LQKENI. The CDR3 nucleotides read TGTGCCAGCTCACCAGAATTTGGGGGTCCCTATGGCTACACCTTC. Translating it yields CASSPEFGGPYGYTF.

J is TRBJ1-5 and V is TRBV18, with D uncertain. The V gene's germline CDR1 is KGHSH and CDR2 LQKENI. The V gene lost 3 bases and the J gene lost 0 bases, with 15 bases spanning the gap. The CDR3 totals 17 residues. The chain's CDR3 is CASSPKAPTLSNQPQHF. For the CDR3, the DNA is TGTGCCAGCTCACCCAAGGCCCCCACACTTAGCAATCAGCCCCAGCATTTT.

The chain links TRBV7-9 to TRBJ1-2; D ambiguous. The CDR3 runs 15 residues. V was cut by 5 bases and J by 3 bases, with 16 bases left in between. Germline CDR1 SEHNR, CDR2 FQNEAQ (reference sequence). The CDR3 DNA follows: TGTGCCAGCAGCCCGTCCGGGCCGGATTACTATGGCTACACCTTC. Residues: CASSPSGPDYYGYTF.

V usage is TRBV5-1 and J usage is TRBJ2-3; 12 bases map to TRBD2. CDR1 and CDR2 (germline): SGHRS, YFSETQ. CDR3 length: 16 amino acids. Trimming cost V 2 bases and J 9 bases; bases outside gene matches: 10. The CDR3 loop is CASSLTSGGLDRTQYF. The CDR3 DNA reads TGCGCCAGCAGCTTAACTAGCGGGGGGCTCGACAGGACGCAGTATTTT.

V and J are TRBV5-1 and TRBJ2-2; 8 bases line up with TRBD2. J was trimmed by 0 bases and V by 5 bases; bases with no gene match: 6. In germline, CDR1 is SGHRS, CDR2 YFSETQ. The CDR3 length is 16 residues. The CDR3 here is CASRGIAGSNTGELFF. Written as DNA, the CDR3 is TGCGCCAGCAGAGGAATAGCGGGGTCGAACACCGGGGAGCTGTTTTTT.

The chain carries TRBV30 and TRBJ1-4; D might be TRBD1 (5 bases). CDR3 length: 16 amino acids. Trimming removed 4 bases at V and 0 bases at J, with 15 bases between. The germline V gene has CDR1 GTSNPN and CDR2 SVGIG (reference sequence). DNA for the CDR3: TGTGCCTGGAACCCCTGGGGCAGTACAACTAATGAAAAACTGTTTTTT. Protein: CAWNPWGSTTNEKLFF.

The CDR3 here is CASRKGRGRQQFF. CDR3 nucleotides: TGTGCCAGCAGAAAGGGCAGGGGGCGGCAGCAGTTCTTC. The chain has TRBV6-5 and TRBJ2-1; 8 nucleotides align to TRBD1. Germline CDR1 reads MNHEY; CDR2 reads SVGAGI. There are 13 residues in the CDR3. With V trimmed by 6 bases and J by 11 bases, 9 bases remained unmatched.

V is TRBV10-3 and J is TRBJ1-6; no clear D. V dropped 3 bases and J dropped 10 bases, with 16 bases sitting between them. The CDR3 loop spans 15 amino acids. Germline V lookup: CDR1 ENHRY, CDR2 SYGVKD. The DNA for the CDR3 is TGTGCCATCAGTGATGGACGGAAAAGAGACTCACCCCTCCACTTT. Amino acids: CAISDGRKRDSPLHF.